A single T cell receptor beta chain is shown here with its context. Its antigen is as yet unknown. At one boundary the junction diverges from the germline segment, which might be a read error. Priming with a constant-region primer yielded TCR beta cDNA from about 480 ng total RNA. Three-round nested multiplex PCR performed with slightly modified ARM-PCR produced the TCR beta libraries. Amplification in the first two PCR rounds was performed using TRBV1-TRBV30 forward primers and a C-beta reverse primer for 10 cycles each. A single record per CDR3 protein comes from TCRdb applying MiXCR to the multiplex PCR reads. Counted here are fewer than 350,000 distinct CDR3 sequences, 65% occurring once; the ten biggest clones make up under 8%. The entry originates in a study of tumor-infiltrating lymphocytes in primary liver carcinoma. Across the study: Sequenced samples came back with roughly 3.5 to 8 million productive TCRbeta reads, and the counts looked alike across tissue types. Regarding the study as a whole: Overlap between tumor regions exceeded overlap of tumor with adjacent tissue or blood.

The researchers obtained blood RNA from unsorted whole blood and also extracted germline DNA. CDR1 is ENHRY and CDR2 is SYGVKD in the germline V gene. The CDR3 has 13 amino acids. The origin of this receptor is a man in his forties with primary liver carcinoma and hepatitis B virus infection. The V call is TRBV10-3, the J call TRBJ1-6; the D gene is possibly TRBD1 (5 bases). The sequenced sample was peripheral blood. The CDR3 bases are TGTGCCATCAACCCTGGGGGAAATTCACCCTTCCACTTT. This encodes CAINPGGNSPFHF.